A single sample is the source of the 29 T cell receptor beta chains below, sequenced in a study of T cells in Graves' hyperthyroidism and ophthalmopathy. Regions amplified from RNA transcripts were the TCR beta CDR3 regions. Primed by the HTBI set, a first-round RT-PCR was run on the TCR CDR3. TCRdb ran MiXCR on the multiplex PCR reads and lists one entry per CDR3 protein. Of about 200,000 distinct CDR3 sequences listed, 17% are singletons. The sequencing input was blood. Receptors were obtained from a man in his forties or fifties with Graves' hyperthyroidism.

There are many counts of this clonotype. The chain has TRBV5-1 and TRBJ2-5; tentatively, D is TRBD1 or TRBD2 (6 bases each). The CDR3 length is 13 residues. Germline CDR1 reads SGHRS; CDR2 reads YFSETQ. Trimming stripped 4 bases from V and 5 bases from J, with 12 bases between. As DNA, the CDR3 is TGCGCCAGCAGCGGGGGCGGAGGGGAGACCCAGTACTTC. This sequence encodes CASSGGGGETQYF.

This clonotype appeared many times. This chain uses TRBV20-1 with TRBJ1-2; the match to TRBD1 covers 11 bases. This CDR3 is built from 16 residues. The V and J ends lost 1 base and 4 bases, in that order; junction bases with no gene match: 8. Germline loops: CDR1 DFQATT, CDR2 SNEGSKA (reference sequence). The CDR3 DNA reads TGCAGTGCTAGAGGAGGGGGGACAGGGGGTACCTATGGCTACACCTTC. The encoded protein is CSARGGGTGGTYGYTF.

The gene calls are TRBV20-1 and TRBJ1-1; D gene ambiguous. CDR3 length equals 14 residues. CDR1 and CDR2 from the germline V gene are DFQATT and SNEGSKA (reference sequence). Trimming took off 6 bases at V and 0 bases at J, with 14 bases between the two ends. CDR3 bases: TGCAGTGCCCCGAGCTACCAAATGAACACTGAAGCTTTCTTT. Its protein product is CSAPSYQMNTEAFF.

The sample holds many counts of this clonotype. This chain joins TRBV11-2 and TRBJ2-1; 7 nucleotides line up with TRBD2. This CDR3 region has 16 residues. CDR1 is SGHAT and CDR2 is FQNNGV in the germline V gene. Unmatched junction bases numbered 3, after V lost 1 base and J lost 0 bases. CDR3 loop: CASSLVTGGSYNEQFF. The CDR3 region has the DNA TGTGCCAGCAGCTTAGTTACGGGGGGCTCCTACAATGAGCAGTTCTTC.

In this sample, this clonotype turned up many times. The rearrangement joins TRBV20-1 to TRBJ2-1; 13 positions match TRBD2. This CDR3 comprises 17 residues. The germline V gene has CDR1 DFQATT and CDR2 SNEGSKA (reference sequence). The V segment lost 1 base and the J segment 1 base; nucleotides outside the gene matches: 4. CDR3: CSARGTSGRGSYNEQFF. DNA of the CDR3: TGCAGTGCTAGAGGGACTAGCGGGAGAGGTTCCTACAATGAGCAGTTCTTC.

In this sample, this clonotype turned up a few times. CDR3 region: CASSWTVGEQFF. CDR3 nucleotides: TGTGCCAGCAGTTGGACAGTGGGTGAGCAGTTCTTC. The rearrangement links TRBV28 to TRBJ2-1, with TRBD1 as a possible D gene (6 bases). The CDR3 is 12 amino acids. Germline V CDR1 and CDR2: MDHEN, SYDVKM. V lost 4 bases, J lost 9 bases, and 10 bases lay in between. The full variable domain, in which reference TRBV28 and TRBJ2-1 provide the parts outside the CDR3, is DVKVTQSSRYLVKRTGEKVFLECVQDMDHENMFWYRQDPGLGLRLIYFSYDVKMKEKGDIPEGYSVSREKKERFSLILESASTNQTSMYLCASSWTVGEQFFGPGTRLTVL.

This clonotype was counted ten times or more. This chain connects TRBV20-1 to TRBJ2-1; TRBD2 agrees at 16 bases. The CDR3 has 14 amino acids. Germline V gene data show CDR1 as DFQATT and CDR2 as SNEGSKA (reference sequence). Trimming took 7 bases from V and 8 from J; bases not matched to a gene: 5. In DNA form, the CDR3 reads TGCAGTGTGGGGACTAGCGGGAGGGATGATGAGCAGTTCTTC. Translating gives CSVGTSGRDDEQFF.

The rearrangement links TRBV2 to TRBJ2-7; D unclear. This CDR3 is 14 amino acids long. Looked up from germline, CDR1 is SNHLY and CDR2 is FYNNEI. V was trimmed by 2 bases and J by 0 bases, leaving 8 bases between them. Here the CDR3 reads CASSETVDSYEQYF. The CDR3 DNA reads as TGTGCCAGCAGTGAAACGGTAGACTCCTACGAGCAGTACTTC.

This clonotype appeared a few times. The V call is TRBV4-1, the J call TRBJ2-7; 7 nucleotides line up with TRBD1. Germline V CDR1 and CDR2: MGHRA, YSYEKL. Trimming cost V 5 bases and J 5 bases; bases outside gene matches: 12. The CDR3 is 15 amino acids. The CDR3, as DNA: TGCGCCAGCAGCTCCGTATCGACAGGGAATCACGAGCAGTACTTC. Its translation: CASSSVSTGNHEQYF.

This clonotype was seen many times. This chain links TRBV5-5 with TRBJ2-7; D call uncertain. Trimming took 2 bases from V and 0 from J, leaving 6 bases between them. The CDR3 has 13 amino acids. Germline V gene sequence: CDR1 SGHKS, CDR2 YYEKEE (reference sequence). The CDR3 sequence is CASSLTLSYEQYF. The CDR3 region has the DNA TGTGCCAGCAGCTTAACACTCTCCTACGAGCAGTACTTC.

The chain recombines TRBV3-1 with TRBJ2-3; TRBD2 matches at 7 bases. The CDR3 spans 18 residues. The trim removed 0 bases at V and 0 bases at J, leaving 9 bases unmatched. Germline V gene data show CDR1 as LGHDT and CDR2 as YNNKEL (reference sequence). Here the CDR3 DNA reads TGTGCCAGCAGCCAAGAGATTTCCGGGGGGAAAAGCACAGATACGCAGTATTTT. Its protein product is CASSQEISGGKSTDTQYF.

The table lists this clonotype with a few counts. The rearrangement links TRBV12-3 or TRBV12-4 to TRBJ2-1; the D gene is possibly TRBD2 (5 bases). Trimming removed 5 bases from V and 3 bases from J, with 14 bases in between. The CDR3 totals 15 residues. The CDR3 reads CASSPEGGDYNEQFF. CDR3 in DNA: TGTGCCAGCAGTCCCGAGGGTGGGGACTACAATGAGCAGTTCTTC.

Remarks on this clonotype: This clone may be a read error of a much larger clone one base away. The rearrangement links TRBV5-1 to TRBJ2-1; tentatively, D is TRBD2 (7 bases). From germline, CDR1 is SGHRS and CDR2 YFSETQ. V lost 6 bases and J lost 8, with 21 bases in between. The CDR3 spans 15 residues. The CDR3 reads CASTPGGSLGDEQFF. CDR3 DNA sequence: TGCGCCAGCACCCCGGGGGGCTCCCTGGGCGATGAGCAGTTCTTC.

This clonotype was seen a few times. This may be a read error: a much more frequent sequence differs by one nucleotide. This chain connects TRBV13 to TRBJ1-1; D is possibly TRBD1 (6 bases). The CDR3 consists of 13 residues. Germline CDR1 PRHDT, CDR2 FYEKMQ (reference sequence). The V and J ends lost 4 bases and 6 bases respectively, with 12 bases between them. The CDR3 region has the DNA TGTGCCAGCAGCTCGCAGGGGTACGCTGAAGCTTTCTTT. It translates to CASSSQGYAEAFF.

This clonotype was detected ten times or more. The chain couples TRBV7-8 to TRBJ2-7; TRBD2 agrees at 14 bases. This CDR3 comprises 18 residues. Trimming at V came to 5 bases and at J to 0 bases, leaving 9 bases not matched to a gene. CDR1 SGHVS and CDR2 FQNEAQ come from the germline V gene. The CDR3 loop is CASSRPGLAGVGSYEQYF. The CDR3 DNA sequence: TGTGCCAGCAGCCGCCCGGGACTAGCGGGAGTTGGCTCCTACGAGCAGTACTTC. Variable domain in full (rest from reference TRBV7-8 and TRBJ2-7): GAGVSQSPRYKVAKRGQDVALRCDPISGHVSLFWYQQALGQGPEFLTYFQNEAQLDKSGLPSDRFFAERPEGSVSTLKIQRTQQEDSAVYLCASSRPGLAGVGSYEQYFGPGTRLTVT.

This clonotype was seen at least ten times. The genes are TRBV27 and TRBJ2-7; D remains unclear. Trimming took off 4 bases at V and 3 bases at J, with 10 bases between the two ends. Germline V gene data show CDR1 as MNHEY and CDR2 as SMNVEV (reference sequence). This CDR3 region has 13 residues. CDR3 amino acids: CASSSKPGYEQYF. CDR3 in DNA: TGTGCCAGCAGTTCTAAGCCTGGCTACGAGCAGTACTTC.

The J gene is TRBJ1-1, the V gene TRBV20-1; no reliable D call. The V end was cut by 1 base, the J end by 1 base, with 10 bases between. The CDR3 has 14 amino acids. CDR1 is DFQATT, CDR2 SNEGSKA, per germline (reference sequence). CDR3 sequence (DNA): TGCAGTGCTAGAGTAGAAGAATGGAACACTGAAGCTTTCTTT. As protein: CSARVEEWNTEAFF.

This clonotype was found many times. V is TRBV29-1 and J is TRBJ2-7; 7 positions agree with TRBD1. This CDR3 contains 15 residues. Looked up from germline, CDR1 is SQVTM and CDR2 is ANQGSEA. V was pared by 3 bases and J by 0 bases, with 8 bases of the junction left unmatched. CDR3 DNA sequence: TGCAGCGTTGACCTATCCCGGGACAGCTCCTACGAGCAGTACTTC. Its protein product is CSVDLSRDSSYEQYF.

There are many counts of this clonotype. The chain combines TRBV27 with TRBJ2-1; D is unclear. Trimming shortened V by 5 bases and J by 0 bases, and 17 bases separated the two germline ends. Germline CDR1 and CDR2: MNHEY and SMNVEV (reference sequence). This CDR3 region has 17 residues. CDR3 in amino acids: CASSGDNLVGSYNEQFF. The CDR3 DNA follows: TGTGCCAGCAGTGGAGACAATCTGGTGGGCTCCTACAATGAGCAGTTCTTC.

This clonotype came up a few times. V is TRBV7-9 and J is TRBJ1-1, with 7 bases identical to TRBD1. This CDR3 contains 15 residues. Germline CDR1 is SEHNR and CDR2 is FQNEAQ (reference sequence). After removal of 6 bases from V and 6 bases from J, the junction contained 13 bases not matched to a gene. For the CDR3, the DNA is TGTGCCAGCAGTTCACTCTCGACAGGGAGCTCTGAAGCTTTCTTT. Protein sequence: CASSSLSTGSSEAFF.

This clonotype has ten or more counts. The chain employs TRBV20-1 and TRBJ2-1; TRBD1 might be the D (5 bases). Between the trimmed V and J ends, which lost 8 bases and 6 bases, there was a span of 14 bases. The germline gives CDR1 DFQATT, CDR2 SNEGSKA (reference sequence). The CDR3 loop spans 12 amino acids. CDR3: CSTQGISNEQFF. The DNA of the CDR3 is TGCAGTACCCAGGGAATATCCAATGAGCAGTTCTTC.

In its sample, this clonotype was seen many times. V gene TRBV3-1 combines with J gene TRBJ1-3, with 8 bases lining up with TRBD1. CDR3 size: 15 residues. CDR1 is LGHDT, CDR2 YNNKEL, per germline (reference sequence). Trimming at V came to 5 bases and at J to 4 bases, leaving 7 bases not matched to a gene. CDR3 coding DNA: TGTGCCAGCAGCGCCTACAGGGGGAACGGAAACACCATATATTTT. Protein sequence: CASSAYRGNGNTIYF. The full variable domain, in which reference TRBV3-1 and TRBJ1-3 provide the parts outside the CDR3, is DTAVSQTPKYLVTQMGNDKSIKCEQNLGHDTMYWYKQDSKKFLKIMFSYNNKELIINETVPNRFSPKSPDKAHLNLHINSLELGDSAVYFCASSAYRGNGNTIYFGEGSWLTVV.

In this sample, this clonotype turned up a few times. The chain carries TRBV11-3 and TRBJ2-7; 9 nucleotides agree with TRBD2. CDR1 is SGHNT, CDR2 YENEEA, per germline. The V gene end was trimmed by 1 base and the J gene end by 2 bases; junction bases not matched to a gene: 6. There are 16 residues in the CDR3. The CDR3 region has the DNA TGTGCCAGCAGCTTAGTTGGGTCTAGCGGGACCTACGAGCAGTACTTC. It translates to CASSLVGSSGTYEQYF.

This clonotype was counted only a few times. The chain joins TRBV29-1 to TRBJ1-2, with D hard to call. There are 14 residues in the CDR3. The germline V gene encodes CDR1 SQVTM and CDR2 ANQGSEA. V dropped 5 bases and J dropped 5 bases, with 18 bases sitting between them. CDR3 loop: CSVPSRPAGYGYTF. CDR3 nucleotide sequence: TGCAGCGTTCCGTCGAGACCCGCTGGATATGGCTACACCTTC. The complete variable domain, with remaining parts taken from reference TRBV29-1 and TRBJ1-2, reads SAVISQKPSRDICQRGTSLTIQCQVDSQVTMMFWYRQQPGQSLTLIATANQGSEATYESGFVIDKFPISRPNLTFSTLTVSNMSPEDSSIYLCSVPSRPAGYGYTFGSGTRLTVV.

This clonotype was counted at least ten times. V is TRBV30 and J is TRBJ1-1; D not certain. The germline gives CDR1 GTSNPN, CDR2 SVGIG (reference sequence). CDR3 size: 13 residues. Trimming stripped 2 bases from V and 6 bases from J, with 13 bases between. The DNA for the CDR3 is TGTGCCTGGAGTAAAGGCCTGATTGCTGAAGCTTTCTTT. Its translation: CAWSKGLIAEAFF.

At least ten counts were recorded for this clonotype. V and J are TRBV5-1 and TRBJ2-5, with 9 bases identical to TRBD2. Trimming removed 1 base from V and 0 bases from J; junction bases left unmatched: 1. The CDR3 extends over 15 amino acids. Germline V gene data show CDR1 as SGHRS and CDR2 as YFSETQ. The CDR3 nucleotides are TGCGCCAGCAGCTTGACTAGCGGGCACCAAGAGACCCAGTACTTC. It is translated as CASSLTSGHQETQYF.

There are many counts of this clonotype. CDR3 in amino acids: CASSPLRMGETTYYEQYF. As DNA, the CDR3 is TGTGCCAGCTCACCGCTAAGAATGGGGGAGACCACTTACTACGAGCAGTACTTC. The chain has TRBV18 and TRBJ2-7; D may match TRBD1 or TRBD2 (5 bases each). Germline lookup yields CDR1 KGHSH and CDR2 LQKENI. V was cut by 3 bases and J by 3 bases, with 24 bases left in between. CDR3 size: 18 residues.

This clonotype has ten or more counts. The chain has TRBV12-5 and TRBJ2-3; D is perhaps TRBD1 (6 bases). The ends were cut back, 8 bases at V and 2 bases at J, with 14 bases in the middle. The CDR3 consists of 14 residues. From germline, CDR1 is LGHNT and CDR2 FRNRAP. The DNA of the CDR3 is TGTGCTAGTACCCCGGGACACCACACAGATACGCAGTATTTT. Its protein is CASTPGHHTDTQYF. The entire variable domain, with the rest obtained from reference TRBV12-5 and TRBJ2-3, is as follows: DARVTQTPRHKVTEMGQEVTMRCQPILGHNTVFWYRQTMMQGLELLAYFRNRAPLDDSGMPKDRFSAEMPDATLATLKIQPSEPRDSAVYFCASTPGHHTDTQYFGPGTRLTVL.

The chain combines TRBV6-1 with TRBJ2-1; D might be TRBD1 (5 bases). The CDR3 sequence is 15 residues long. Trimming removed 0 bases at V and 2 bases at J, with 8 bases between. Germline CDR1 reads MNHNS; CDR2 reads SASEGT. The CDR3 spells CASSEAAGTYNEQFF. Here the CDR3 DNA reads TGTGCCAGCAGTGAAGCGGCAGGGACCTACAATGAGCAGTTCTTC.